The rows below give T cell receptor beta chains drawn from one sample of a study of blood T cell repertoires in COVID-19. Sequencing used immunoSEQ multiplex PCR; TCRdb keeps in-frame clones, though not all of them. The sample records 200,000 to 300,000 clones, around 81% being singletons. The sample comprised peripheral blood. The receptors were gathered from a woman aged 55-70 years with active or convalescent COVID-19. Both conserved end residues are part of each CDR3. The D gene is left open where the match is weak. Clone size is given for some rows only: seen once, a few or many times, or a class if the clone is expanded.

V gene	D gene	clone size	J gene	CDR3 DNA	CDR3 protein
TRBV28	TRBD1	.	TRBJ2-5	TGTGCCAGCAGTGACCCAGGGACAGGGAGGGAGACCCAGTACTTC	CASSDPGTGRETQYF
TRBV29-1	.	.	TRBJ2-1	TGCAGCGGCGTGTCTTGGTATAGTGAGCAGTTCTTC	CSGVSWYSEQFF
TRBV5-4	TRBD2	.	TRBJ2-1	TGTGCCAGCACCCCCCGCGGGAGCTACAATGAGCAGTTCTTC	CASTPRGSYNEQFF
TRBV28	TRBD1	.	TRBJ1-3	TGTGCCAGCAGTCCCCCAGGGGGCGGAAACACCATATATTTT	CASSPPGGGNTIYF
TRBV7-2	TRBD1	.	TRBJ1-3	TGTGCCAGCAGCCCGGGACAGGCAGAAGGAAACACCATATATTTT	CASSPGQAEGNTIYF
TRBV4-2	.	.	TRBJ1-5	TGTGCCAGCAGCCAAGAAGGGGAAACAGGGACGACGGCCCAGCATTTT	CASSQEGETGTTAQHF
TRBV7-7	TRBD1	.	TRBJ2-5	TGTGCTAGCAGCCTGGAGACAGGGCCGCAAGAGACCCAGTACTTC	CASSLETGPQETQYF
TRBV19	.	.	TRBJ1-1	TGTGCCAGTAGTACAGGGAACACTGAAGCTTTCTTT	CASSTGNTEAFF
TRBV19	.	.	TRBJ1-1	TGTGCCAGTAGTATAGAGGTGGCGGAGAACACTGAAGCTTTCTTT	CASSIEVAENTEAFF
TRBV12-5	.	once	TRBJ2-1	TGTGCTAGTGGTCCGCTGAGCGGAGCCTACAATGAGCAGTTCTTC	CASGPLSGAYNEQFF
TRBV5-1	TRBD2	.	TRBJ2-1	TGCGCCAGCAGCTTGGAAAGCGGGAGTCCCCACAATGAGCAGTTCTTC	CASSLESGSPHNEQFF
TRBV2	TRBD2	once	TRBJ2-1	TGTGCCAGCAGTCTGGGACTAGCGGGAGGGCCGGCGTTCTTC	CASSLGLAGGPAFF
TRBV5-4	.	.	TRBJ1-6	TGTGCCAGCAGCTTGGGCCCTCACATTTCCCTCCACTTT	CASSLGPHISLHF
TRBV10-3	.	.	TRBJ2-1	TGTGCCATCAACGGGGTAGGAAATGAGCAGTTCTTC	CAINGVGNEQFF
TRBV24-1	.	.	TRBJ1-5	TGTGCCACCAGTGATTTGCAGGCCGATCAGCCCCAGCATTTT	CATSDLQADQPQHF
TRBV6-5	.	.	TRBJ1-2	TGTGCCAGCAGTCTGCCTCAGATGTCCTACACCTTC	CASSLPQMSYTF
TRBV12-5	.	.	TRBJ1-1	TGTGCTAGTGGTCTGCGGGGGGGCACTGAAGCTTTCTTT	CASGLRGGTEAFF
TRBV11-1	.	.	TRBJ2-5	TGTGCCAGCAGCTTAGGCCGAGAGGGAGACCAAGAGACCCAGTACTTC	CASSLGREGDQETQYF
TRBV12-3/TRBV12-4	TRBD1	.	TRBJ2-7	TGTGCCAGCAGGACAGGGCTCACCTACGAGCAGTACTTC	CASRTGLTYEQYF
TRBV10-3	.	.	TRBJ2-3	TGTGCCATCAGTGAGTCAGCGGCCACAGATACGCAGTATTTT	CAISESAATDTQYF
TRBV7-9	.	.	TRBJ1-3	TGTGCCAGCAGCCCTCCGGGACAAACCTCTGGAAACACCATATATTTT	CASSPPGQTSGNTIYF
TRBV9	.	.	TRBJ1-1	TGTGCCAGCAGCGCCTCCCGGGGGATGAACACTGAAGCTTTCTTT	CASSASRGMNTEAFF
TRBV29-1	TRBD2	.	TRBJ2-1	TGCAGCGTTGAAGATGACAGCGGGAGAATGGACAATGAGCAGTTCTTC	CSVEDDSGRMDNEQFF
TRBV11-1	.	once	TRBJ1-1	TGTGCCAGCCAGAGGGCTCCCATGAACACTGAAGCTTTCTTT	CASQRAPMNTEAFF
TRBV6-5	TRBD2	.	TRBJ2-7	TGTGCCAGCAGTTCCTATGCGGGAGACCTATACGAGCAGTACTTC	CASSSYAGDLYEQYF
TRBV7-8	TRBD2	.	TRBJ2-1	TGTGCCACTTCGCTAGCGGGGGAGTACAATGAGCAGTTCTTC	CATSLAGEYNEQFF